This TCR beta chain was sequenced in a study of monozygotic twins with inflammatory bowel disease. Per individual sample, eight separate reactions were used to make cDNA. TCRalpha and TCRbeta cDNA went through nested PCRs of roughly 17 and 9 cycles, two in total. Using the 5' RACE reads, TCRdb records one entry per CDR3 protein without DNA. The data include about 140,000 distinct CDR3 sequences; the top ten clones carry roughly 1.2%. The CDR3 runs to 16 residues. Germline lookup yields CDR1 PRHDT and CDR2 FYEKMQ (reference sequence). The sequenced sample consisted of blood. The source of this sequence is a human donor with ulcerative colitis or Crohn's disease, or a healthy co-twin of an affected twin (not recorded which). J is TRBJ2-4 and V is TRBV13; TCRdb names TRBD1, which stays unverified in the absence of DNA. The CDR3 here is CASSLKGGLAKNIQYF.